Each of the 23 T cell receptor beta chains below was sequenced from the same sample in a study of T cells in localized non-small cell lung cancer. Sequencing used immunoSEQ multiplex PCR; TCRdb keeps in-frame clones, though not all of them. Of tens of thousands of clones in the sample, around 87% were seen once. The sequenced sample was PBMCs, obtained before any cancer treatment. The receptors come from a man aged 35-69 years with stage II lung adenocarcinoma.

The V gene is TRBV19, the J gene TRBJ2-3; 12 nucleotides match TRBD1. The CDR3 has 14 amino acids. J gave up 12 bases and V 5 bases, and 9 bases lay outside the gene matches. Germline-derived CDR1 and CDR2 are LNHDA and SQIVND (reference sequence). CDR3 sequence reads: CASSGGTGGYLQYF. In DNA form, the CDR3 reads TGTGCCAGTAGTGGGGGGACAGGGGGCTACCTCCAGTATTTT.

This sequence joins TRBV6-4 and TRBJ1-2, with D perhaps matching TRBD1 (6 bases). Trimming removed 3 bases at V and 3 bases at J, with 11 bases between. Looked up from germline, CDR1 is MRHNA and CDR2 is SNTAGT. The CDR3 is 14 amino acids. The DNA of the CDR3 is TGTGCCAGCAGTGAATCACAGGGCCACTATGGCTACACCTTC. Residues: CASSESQGHYGYTF.

The V call is TRBV5-1, the J call TRBJ2-1; D is unclear. V dropped 0 bases and J dropped 0 bases, with 1 base sitting between them. Germline assignment: CDR1 SGHRS and CDR2 YFSETQ. The CDR3 covers 13 residues. The DNA of the CDR3 is TGCGCCAGCAGCTTGGGCTCCTACAATGAGCAGTTCTTC. Amino acid sequence: CASSLGSYNEQFF.

The chain is built from TRBV5-1 and TRBJ1-4; TRBD1 matches at 8 bases. CDR3 length equals 14 residues. The ends lost 3 bases at V and 6 bases at J; junction bases unmatched: 4. The germline CDR1 and CDR2 sequences are SGHRS and YFSETQ. The CDR3 sequence: CASSSGQGYEKLFF. CDR3 in DNA: TGCGCCAGCAGCTCCGGACAGGGTTATGAAAAACTGTTTTTT.

The genes are TRBV4-2 and TRBJ2-3; TRBD2 matches at 9 bases. The germline gives CDR1 LGHNA, CDR2 YNFKEQ. The CDR3 is 16 residues long. The V and J ends lost 1 base and 2 bases, in that order; junction bases with no gene match: 4. CDR3 sequence (DNA): TGTGCCAGCAGCCAAGGAGCTAGCGGGGTCACAGATACGCAGTATTTT. It encodes CASSQGASGVTDTQYF.

The chain recombines TRBV23-1 with TRBJ2-1, with D possibly called TRBD1 or TRBD2 (7 bases each). TRBV23-1 is reported as an ORF; its role is uncertain. Trimming cost V 1 base and J 7 bases, with 20 bases left between them. This CDR3 has 17 residues. CDR3 protein: CASSQFGGTAWGNEQFF. The CDR3, as DNA: TGCGCCAGCAGTCAATTCGGGGGGACAGCCTGGGGTAATGAGCAGTTCTTC.

This chain joins TRBV7-2 and TRBJ2-7; a weak D match, TRBD1 (5 bases). CDR1 is SGHTA, CDR2 FQGNSA, per germline. Trimming shortened V by 2 bases and J by 5 bases, and 13 bases separated the two germline ends. The CDR3 sequence is 14 residues long. The CDR3 region is CASSLSRTGDEQYF. In DNA form, the CDR3 reads TGTGCCAGCAGCTTATCGCGAACAGGCGACGAGCAGTACTTC.

The gene calls are TRBV19 and TRBJ2-7; D is unclear. Trimming left V 3 bases short and J 2 bases short, with 14 bases between. This CDR3 has 15 amino acids. The germline gives CDR1 LNHDA, CDR2 SQIVND (reference sequence). CDR3 amino acids: CASSMKLRNTYEQYF. CDR3 bases: TGTGCCAGTAGTATGAAACTGAGGAACACCTACGAGCAGTACTTC.

The V and J genes are TRBV19 and TRBJ1-2, with a tentative D call TRBD1 (6 bases). The ends were cut back, 5 bases at V and 6 bases at J, with 10 bases in the middle. The CDR3 loop spans 12 amino acids. Germline lookup yields CDR1 LNHDA and CDR2 SQIVND (reference sequence). CDR3 coding DNA: TGTGCCAGTAGTTCACAGGGACATGGCTACACCTTC. Translation: CASSSQGHGYTF.

V and J are TRBV6-5 and TRBJ1-4; 7 bases are shared with TRBD1. Germline-derived CDR1 and CDR2 are MNHEY and SVGAGI. The CDR3 runs 15 residues. Trimming at V came to 6 bases and at J to 2 bases, leaving 6 bases not matched to a gene. Here the CDR3 DNA reads TGTGCCAGCAGCGCCGGGACAGCTACTAATGAAAAACTGTTTTTT. Translating it yields CASSAGTATNEKLFF.

This clone was recorded only once. This chain joins TRBV27 and TRBJ2-3, with 7 positions matching TRBD2. This CDR3 comprises 15 residues. Germline loops: CDR1 MNHEY, CDR2 SMNVEV (reference sequence). V lost 3 bases to trimming and J lost 3 bases; unmatched junction nucleotides: 6. For the CDR3, the DNA is TGTGCCAGCAGTTTGACTAGCAGTTTTACAGATACGCAGTATTTT. Translation gives CASSLTSSFTDTQYF.

V usage is TRBV5-5 and J usage is TRBJ1-2; TRBD1 might be the D (5 bases). CDR1 and CDR2 from the germline V gene are SGHKS and YYEKEE (reference sequence). Trimming removed 1 base from V and 6 bases from J, with 19 bases in between. This CDR3 region has 16 residues. The CDR3 sequence is CASSLFETAGHNGYTF. Written as DNA, the CDR3 is TGTGCCAGCAGCTTGTTCGAGACAGCCGGCCACAATGGCTACACCTTC.

The rearrangement links TRBV14 to TRBJ2-7; no clear D gene. Per the germline V gene, CDR1 is SGHDN and CDR2 is FVKESK. The CDR3 has 13 amino acids. Trimming took off 6 bases at V and 7 bases at J, with 16 bases between the two ends. CDR3 nucleotides: TGTGCCAGCAGTCGATCCCGGTCGTGGGAGCAGTACTTC. Translating it yields CASSRSRSWEQYF.

In this sample, this clone turned up once. This sequence joins TRBV28 and TRBJ2-7; D gene ambiguous. In germline, CDR1 is MDHEN, CDR2 SYDVKM. V was pared by 5 bases and J by 2 bases, with 4 bases between. The CDR3 covers 11 residues. Here the CDR3 reads CASSLTYEQYF. In DNA form, the CDR3 reads TGTGCCAGCAGTCTCACCTACGAGCAGTACTTC.

The chain carries TRBV29-1 and TRBJ1-2; 9 bases match TRBD1. Trimming took 6 bases from V and 4 from J; bases not matched to a gene: 6. CDR3 length: 13 residues. Germline V gives CDR1 SQVTM, CDR2 ANQGSEA. The CDR3 loop is CSVDRGFSYGYTF. CDR3 coding DNA: TGCAGCGTCGACAGGGGGTTCAGCTATGGCTACACCTTC.

The V and J genes are TRBV19 and TRBJ1-5, with D maybe TRBD1 (5 bases). With 6 bases removed from V and 9 bases from J, the gap between germline ends came to 12 bases. This CDR3 has 12 amino acids. Germline V gene sequence: CDR1 LNHDA, CDR2 SQIVND (reference sequence). CDR3 nucleotide sequence: TGTGCCAGTAGGGGCAACAGGCTGCCCCAGCATTTT. It specifies CASRGNRLPQHF.

The chain recombines TRBV6-5 with TRBJ1-5, with 7 bases matching TRBD1. Germline CDR1 and CDR2: MNHEY and SVGAGI. Trimming cost V 8 bases and J 4 bases; bases outside gene matches: 2. CDR3 size: 12 residues. This CDR3 reads CASRDRNQPQHF. CDR3 DNA sequence: TGTGCCAGCCGGGACAGAAATCAGCCCCAGCATTTT.

In DNA, the CDR3 is TGCGCCAGCAGCTTGAGGGACAGGGGCACCGGGGAGCTGTTTTTT. This translates into CASSLRDRGTGELFF. The chain recombines TRBV5-1 with TRBJ2-2; 10 nucleotides align to TRBD1. The trim removed 1 base at V and 4 bases at J, leaving 1 base unmatched. The CDR3 is made up of 15 amino acids. From germline, CDR1 is SGHRS and CDR2 YFSETQ.

Note on this clone: The junction and the germline gene differ at one end; a read error may be behind it. The chain recombines TRBV11-3 with TRBJ1-3; weak D call: TRBD1 (5 bases). This CDR3 region has 15 residues. The germline V gene encodes CDR1 SGHNT and CDR2 YENEEA. The CDR3 spells CASSIGAVSGNTVYF. The CDR3 nucleotides read TGTGCCAGCAGCATTGGGGCAGTCTCTGGAAACACCGTATATTTT.

A few counts support this clone. The chain recombines TRBV2 with TRBJ1-4; D is possibly TRBD1 (6 bases). CDR3 size: 16 residues. Germline loops: CDR1 SNHLY, CDR2 FYNNEI. V shed 1 base and J shed 8 bases, with 17 bases lying between them. The DNA of the CDR3 is TGTGCCAGCAGTGAAGGAGGTGGGGGCGAGGGGGAAAAACTGTTTTTT. Protein product: CASSEGGGGEGEKLFF.

V and J are TRBV6-5 and TRBJ2-7; 8 positions match TRBD1. CDR1 MNHEY and CDR2 SVGAGI come from the germline V gene. Germline trimming cut 6 bases from V and 9 bases from J; bases unmatched to any gene: 10. The CDR3 has 13 residues. CDR3 residues: CASSWDRTQGQYF. In DNA form, the CDR3 reads TGTGCCAGCAGCTGGGACAGGACACAGGGGCAGTACTTC.

The J gene is TRBJ1-4, the V gene TRBV6-1, with no clear D. The CDR3 has 13 amino acids. Germline CDR1 is MNHNS and CDR2 is SASEGT. With 0 bases removed from V and 10 bases from J, the gap between germline ends came to 9 bases. The CDR3 reads CASSEATIGKLFF. In DNA form, the CDR3 reads TGTGCCAGCAGTGAAGCTACCATAGGAAAACTGTTTTTT.

This clone was recorded once. CDR3 sequence (DNA): TGTGCCAGCTCACCAAGCCAGGCAAACACTGAAGCTTTCTTT. Translating gives CASSPSQANTEAFF. The rearrangement links TRBV18 to TRBJ1-1, with D unclear. The germline CDR1 and CDR2 sequences are KGHSH and LQKENI. The CDR3 is 14 amino acids. V lost 2 bases to trimming and J lost 2 bases, with 9 bases between them. The full variable domain, its missing parts supplied by reference TRBV18 and TRBJ1-1, is NAGVMQNPRHLVRRRGQEARLRCSPMKGHSHVYWYRQLPEEGLKFMVYLQKENIIDESGMPKERFSAEFPKEGPSILRIQQVVRGDSAAYFCASSPSQANTEAFFGQGTRLTVV.